The entry below gives a single TCR beta chain sequence along with its context. In its sample, this clonotype was seen a few times. Its recognized antigen is unknown. Base qualities are missing; no much larger clone stands one base away. The protocol used for the library was 5' RACE. The reads were generated on a NextSeq 500. The TCR library protocol attached unique molecular identifiers to individual cDNA molecules to correct for sequencing error and PCR bias. TCR alpha and beta chains were both sequenced, and the abundances of alpha and beta sequences in each sample were closely correlated with each other. On the authors' methods: Decombinator V4 was used to annotate the V gene, J gene and CDR3 of the TCR sequences. Expanded TCRs were defined as changing significantly between any two time points under a Poisson model with p below 0.0001. TCR abundances were normalised to the total number of TCRs sequenced per sample and expressed as counts per million. TRAV1-2 paired with TRAJ12, TRAJ20 or TRAJ33 defined MAIT TCRs, while TRAV10 paired with TRAJ18 defined iNKT TCRs. VDJdb, accessed on 1 November 2021, was searched for TCRs annotated for CMV, EBV and SARS-CoV-2, and TCRs annotated for more than one antigen were excluded. TCRdb's own reprocessing of the public reads used fastp at Q25 and MiXCR and kept productive beta chains. Here each entry gathers all rows of one CDR3 protein and keeps the most common genes and DNA. TCRdb's processing, not the study's, gives the V and J calls here. Recorded for this sample are 65,000 to 95,000 distinct CDR3 sequences; 5% of them occurred a single time. Of the sample, roughly 7.3% falls within the top ten clones.

This specimen belongs to a study of early T cells in non-severe SARS-CoV-2 infection (dated by TCRdb to 2020 to 2022). As for the study more broadly: TCR sequencing used bulk RNA from unsorted whole blood, so alpha and beta chains could not be paired. The research as a whole found: VDJdb matching was skewed toward anti-spike CD8 responses, so virus-specific expansions were likely underestimated and private and CD4 specificities were missed.

CDR1 and CDR2, per the germline V gene, are SGHRS and YFSETQ. CDR3 length: 16 amino acids, cysteine to phenylalanine. The retained sequence is limited to the CDR3, 48 bases, with the frame set at the first base. V is clipped by 0 bases and J by 2 bases, and the sequence between their germline boundaries is 13 bases long. This was a case-control study nested in a cohort of healthcare workers in London, UK, who had nasopharyngeal swab PCR tests and blood samples taken every week. Healthcare workers were recruited between 23 and 31 March 2020, during the week of the UK lockdown, and were followed weekly for up to roughly 16 weeks.

The rearranged chain carries TRBV5-1 and TRBJ2-3; TRBD1 is possibly the D segment (5 matching bases). The sequence came from an adult who was a healthcare worker with PCR-confirmed SARS-CoV-2 infection or an uninfected control (not recorded which). Here the sequenced sample was whole blood, taken at baseline. The CDR3 corresponds to CASSLDTRVSTDTQYF. Read as DNA, the sequence is TGCGCCAGCAGCTTGGACACCAGGGTCTCCACAGATACGCAGTATTTT.